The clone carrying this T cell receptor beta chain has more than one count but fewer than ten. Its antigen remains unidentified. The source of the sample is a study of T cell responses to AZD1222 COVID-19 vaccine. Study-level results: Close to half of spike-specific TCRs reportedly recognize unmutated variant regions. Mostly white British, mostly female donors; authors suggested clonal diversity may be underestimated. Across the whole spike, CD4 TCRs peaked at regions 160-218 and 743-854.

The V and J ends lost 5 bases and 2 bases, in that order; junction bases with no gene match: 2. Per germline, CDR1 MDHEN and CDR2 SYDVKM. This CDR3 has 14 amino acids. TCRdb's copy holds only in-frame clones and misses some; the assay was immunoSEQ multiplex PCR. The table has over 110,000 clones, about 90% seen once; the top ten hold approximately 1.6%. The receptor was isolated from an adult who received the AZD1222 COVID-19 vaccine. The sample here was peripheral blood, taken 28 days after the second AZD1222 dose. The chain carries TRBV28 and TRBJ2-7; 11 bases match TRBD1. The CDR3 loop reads CASSRTGGTYEQYF. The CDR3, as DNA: TGTGCCAGCAGTCGGACAGGGGGCACCTACGAGCAGTACTTC.